These T cell receptor beta chains were read from a single sample in a study of shared clonotypes between healthy human individuals. Libraries were prepared by immunoSEQ multiplex PCR; TCRdb keeps only in-frame clonotypes and omits some of them. The sample holds roughly 1,500,000 clones; 95% to 99% are singletons and the top ten take roughly 0.45%. Material for sequencing was naive CD4+ T cells sorted from blood. These receptors all come from a man aged 25-45 years in good health. CDR3s include the opening cysteine and the closing phenylalanine or tryptophan. Each record gives: V gene, clone size, D gene, J gene, CDR3 DNA, CDR3 protein. The D gene is left open where the match is weak. Clone sizes are given selectively: once, few, many, or a class where the clone is expanded.

TRBV7-2,.,.,TRBJ1-1,TGTGCCAGCAGCGACAGGTATGGGAACACTGAAGCTTTCTTT,CASSDRYGNTEAFF
TRBV5-5,.,.,TRBJ2-7,TGTGCCAGCAGCCGCTCGGGGTCCTACGAGCAGTACTTC,CASSRSGSYEQYF
TRBV2,.,.,TRBJ2-3,TGTGCCAGCAGTCCCCAAAACCCGGCTAGCACAGATACGCAGTATTTT,CASSPQNPASTDTQYF
TRBV11-3,.,.,TRBJ2-1,TGTGCCAGCAGCTTAGTAGGCCAGGGAAAATACAATGAGCAGTTCTTC,CASSLVGQGKYNEQFF
TRBV29-1,.,.,TRBJ1-1,TGCAGCGTTGAAGATGGGTTCGGTAGGAACACTGAAGCTTTCTTT,CSVEDGFGRNTEAFF
TRBV11-3,.,.,TRBJ2-3,TGTGCCAGCAGCTCCAGGGATACTAGCACAGATACGCAGTATTTT,CASSSRDTSTDTQYF
TRBV19,.,.,TRBJ1-2,TGTGCCAGTAGTAGGGGGCGGATGGACGGCTACACCTTC,CASSRGRMDGYTF
TRBV2,.,TRBD1,TRBJ1-5,TGTGCCAGCAGTTACCGGGACAGGAATCAGCCCCAGCATTTT,CASSYRDRNQPQHF
TRBV9,.,TRBD2,TRBJ2-7,TGTGCCAGCAGCGCCAGACTAGCGGGAGGGAGCCACGAGCAGTACTTC,CASSARLAGGSHEQYF
TRBV18,.,.,TRBJ1-1,TGTGCCAGCTCACAAGGGATGAACACTGAAGCTTTCTTT,CASSQGMNTEAFF
TRBV14,.,TRBD2,TRBJ2-4,TGTGCCAGCAGCCAAGTTACTAGCGGGAGTTTAGCCAAAAACATTCAGTACTTC,CASSQVTSGSLAKNIQYF
TRBV9,.,.,TRBJ2-1,TGTGCCAGCAGCGTAGTCGGGGCGATCAATGAGCAGTTCTTC,CASSVVGAINEQFF
TRBV5-6,.,TRBD1,TRBJ2-5,TGTGCCAGCAGAAGGGACAGGGGAGAGACCCAGTACTTC,CASRRDRGETQYF
TRBV2,.,TRBD1,TRBJ2-3,TGTGCCAGTGGAGACAGGGGGGGTACAGATACGCAGTATTTT,CASGDRGGTDTQYF
TRBV6-5,.,TRBD1,TRBJ1-1,TGTGCCAGCAGCCGGGGACAGCAAGCTTTCTTT,CASSRGQQAFF
TRBV5-1,.,TRBD2,TRBJ2-1,TGCGCCAGCAGCAGAACCGGGACTAGCGGGACCGATGAGCAGTTCTTC,CASSRTGTSGTDEQFF
TRBV7-8,.,.,TRBJ2-7,TGTGCCAGCAGCCCCACAGGGCGCTCCTACGAGCAGTACTTC,CASSPTGRSYEQYF
TRBV12-5,once,.,TRBJ1-2,TGTGCTAGTGGTTTGGAGGGGGGTGCTAACTATGGCTACACCTTC,CASGLEGGANYGYTF
TRBV5-4,once,.,TRBJ2-7,TGTGCCAGCAGCTTAGACAGCGTAAGCTACGAGCAGTACTTC,CASSLDSVSYEQYF
TRBV5-1,.,TRBD1,TRBJ1-5,TGCGCCAGCAGCTATGGGACAGGGGGACAGCCCCAGCATTTT,CASSYGTGGQPQHF
TRBV19,.,TRBD2,TRBJ2-2,TGTGCCAGTAGCACCCGACTAGCGGGAGGGCCGTCCGGGGAGCTGTTTTTT,CASSTRLAGGPSGELFF
TRBV28,.,TRBD2,TRBJ2-7,TGTGCCAGCGTCCCAGCGGGAGAATCCTACGAGCAGTACTTC,CASVPAGESYEQYF
TRBV18,.,.,TRBJ2-1,TGTGCCAGCTCCCCCTGGGGGTACAATGAGCAGTTCTTC,CASSPWGYNEQFF
TRBV27,.,.,TRBJ1-2,TGTGCCAGCAGTTTATCTTACAGGGACTTGGGAGGCTACACCTTC,CASSLSYRDLGGYTF
TRBV19,once,.,TRBJ2-1,TGTGCCAGTAGTTCCCAGGGACAGCGGGGCCTTTACAATGAGCAGTTCTTC,CASSSQGQRGLYNEQFF
TRBV9,.,TRBD1,TRBJ2-7,TGTGCCAGCAGCGGACAGGGAGCCTACGAGCAGTACTTC,CASSGQGAYEQYF
TRBV5-6,.,.,TRBJ2-1,TGTGCCAGCAGCTTGGTGGGGGGCGGTATCGATGAGCAGTTCTTC,CASSLVGGGIDEQFF
TRBV11-3,.,.,TRBJ2-7,TGTGCCAGCAGCCCCCCAGGGACGGGGAGGGAGCAGTACTTC,CASSPPGTGREQYF
TRBV5-1,.,.,TRBJ2-1,TGCGCCAGCAGCCCTCGGGAGCCGGATGAGCAGTTCTTC,CASSPREPDEQFF
TRBV4-2,.,.,TRBJ1-5,TGTGCCAGCAGCCAAGAGGCACAGGGACATCAGCCCCAGCATTTT,CASSQEAQGHQPQHF
TRBV18,.,.,TRBJ2-5,TGTGCCAGCTCACCACTTAAGGCCCGGCAGGAGACCCAGTACTTC,CASSPLKARQETQYF
TRBV2,.,.,TRBJ1-4,TGTGCCAGCAGCCCCCGGACCTCCCCTAATGAAAAACTGTTTTTT,CASSPRTSPNEKLFF
TRBV7-9,.,TRBD1,TRBJ1-4,TGTGCCAGCAGTTCCAGGGGGAGCATTACTAATGAAAAACTGTTTTTT,CASSSRGSITNEKLFF
TRBV18,.,.,TRBJ2-7,TGTGCCAGCTCACCACTCGGCTCCTACGAGCAGTACTTC,CASSPLGSYEQYF
TRBV5-1,.,TRBD2,TRBJ2-3,TGCGCCAGCAGCATAGGGACTAGCGGGAGACCGAGCACAGATACGCAGTATTTT,CASSIGTSGRPSTDTQYF
TRBV20-1,.,.,TRBJ2-5,TGCAGTGCTAGAGTTCGAGAGACCCAGTACTTC,CSARVRETQYF
TRBV5-4,.,.,TRBJ1-1,TGTGCCAGCAGCTTAGGCAGCCGGAACACTGAAGCTTTCTTT,CASSLGSRNTEAFF
TRBV7-2,.,TRBD1,TRBJ2-4,TGTGCCAGCAGCTCGGAGACAGGGCCCAAAAACATTCAGTACTTC,CASSSETGPKNIQYF
TRBV5-1,.,.,TRBJ2-6,TGCGCCAGCAGCTTGGAAGGCTCTGGGGCCAACGTCCTGACTTTC,CASSLEGSGANVLTF
TRBV10-1,once,.,TRBJ1-5,TGCGCCACAATCCCTCCAGGACACTGGTTATGTTGTAGCAATCAGCCCCAGCATTTT,CATIPPGHWLCCSNQPQHF
TRBV14,once,.,TRBJ2-7,TGTGCCAGCAGCCAAGATCACTACGAGCAGTACTTC,CASSQDHYEQYF
TRBV6-1,.,.,TRBJ2-7,TGTGCCAGCAGTGATGACCCTTTTCGGAACGAGCAGTACTTC,CASSDDPFRNEQYF
TRBV18,.,TRBD2,TRBJ2-7,TGTGCCAGCTCACCACTTGTGACTAGCGGGAGGGCCCACGAGCAGTACTTC,CASSPLVTSGRAHEQYF
TRBV18,.,TRBD2,TRBJ2-7,TGTGCCAGCTCACCAATTGGGGGGGGCGAGCAGTACTTC,CASSPIGGGEQYF
TRBV7-8,.,.,TRBJ2-5,TGTGCCAGCAGCCCCTACGAAGAGACCCAGTACTTC,CASSPYEETQYF
TRBV25-1,.,TRBD2,TRBJ2-3,TGTGCCAGCAGTGAAGACCCAGCGGGAGTGGGGACAGATACGCAGTATTTT,CASSEDPAGVGTDTQYF
TRBV19,.,.,TRBJ2-2,TGTGCCAGTAGTATAAGCAGGGGTTACACCGGGGAGCTGTTTTTT,CASSISRGYTGELFF